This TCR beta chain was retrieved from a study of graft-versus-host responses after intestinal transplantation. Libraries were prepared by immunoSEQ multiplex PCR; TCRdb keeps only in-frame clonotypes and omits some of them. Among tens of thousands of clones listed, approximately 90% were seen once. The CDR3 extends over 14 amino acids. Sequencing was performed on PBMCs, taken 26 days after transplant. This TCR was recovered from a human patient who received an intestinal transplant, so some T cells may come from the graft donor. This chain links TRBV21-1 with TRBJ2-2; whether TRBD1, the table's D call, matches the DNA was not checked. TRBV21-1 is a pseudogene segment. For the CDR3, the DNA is TGTGCCAGCAGCAAAGCGCTTTGGCCCGGGGAGCTGTTTTTT. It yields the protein CASSKALWPGELFF.